This T cell receptor (beta chain) was captured in a study of radiotherapy plus CTLA-4 blockade in lung cancer. General observations from the study: Early clone dynamics of blood T cells, plus interferon-beta, reportedly predicted response best. Tumor-derived TCR clones expanded in blood after radiotherapy plus ipilimumab.

The germline V gene has CDR1 SGHRS and CDR2 YFSETQ. V lost 1 base and J lost 1, with 8 bases in between. CDR3 length: 14 residues. This table comes from immunoSEQ multiplex PCR, and its TCRdb copy is limited to in-frame clones, with some not included. The table has about 49,000 clones, 60% to 80% seen once; the top ten hold around 10%. Notes on this clone: Its antigen remains unidentified.

The sample in question was peripheral blood, obtained from a patient treated with radiotherapy plus ipilimumab. This TCR derives from a human donor with non-small cell lung cancer who had stable disease on radiotherapy plus ipilimumab. The chain links TRBV5-1 to TRBJ1-1; D is uncertain. CDR3 bases: TGCGCCAGCAGCTTGTTTGGCGGGAACACTGAAGCTTTCTTT. Translated, it gives CASSLFGGNTEAFF.